The clone carrying this TCR beta chain has just a few counts. TCRdb recomputed calls from the RT-PCR reads with MiXCR, one row per CDR3 protein. The repertoire has about 170,000 distinct CDR3 sequences, approximately 12% of them found once; the top ten carry approximately 32%. The data derive from a study of response to subunit inactivated influenza vaccine. V lost 5 bases and J lost 2; bases outside the gene matches: 5. CDR3 size: 14 residues. Germline CDR1 MNHEY, CDR2 SMNVEV (reference sequence). In addition, the sample was reused for a study of T cells expressing NK-cell markers. That source adds: Scientists made TCR beta cDNA using 5'RACE template switching with UMIs. Within the sequenced cohort of eight donors, seven exhibited HCMV seropositivity and one was seronegative. Five or six donors carried dominant NKG2C+ clonotypes that made up roughly 1.0-8% of their CD8+ T cells.

The rearrangement joins TRBV27 to TRBJ2-7; TRBD1 aligns across 8 bases. The source was CD8+ T cells sorted from PBMCs, collected about 13 days after vaccination. This clonotype was obtained from a man aged 50-59 years who received an inactivated influenza vaccine. For the CDR3, the DNA is TGTGCCAGCAGTCTCAGGGGGCTACCCTACGAGCAGTACTTC. This gives the protein CASSLRGLPYEQYF.